This TCR beta chain is drawn from a study of T cells in Graves' hyperthyroidism and ophthalmopathy. Across the whole study: Peripheral blood specimens were obtained at initial diagnosis, prior to any treatment. Findings and caveats of the study: Also found in blood were most expanded thyroid clonotypes above 0.001.

There were TCR beta CDR3 regions amplified from RNA transcripts. The primer set for the first-round RT-PCR of the TCR CDR3 was HTBI. TCRdb re-called the multiplex PCR reads with MiXCR, one entry per CDR3 protein. The sample has about 600,000 distinct CDR3 sequences, around 15% seen once; the top ten hold roughly 3.3%. Inclusion characteristics of ophthalmopathy patients comprised a Clinical Activity Score of at least 3, a NOSPECS grade of at least 4, and duration under 3 months. This clonotype has more than one count but fewer than ten. Its antigen is unidentified. The sequence came from a woman between 40 and 55 years old with Graves' ophthalmopathy. Material for sequencing was blood.

The CDR3 region is CASSVMIGSTGELFF. In DNA form, the CDR3 reads TGTGCCAGCAGTGTAATGATCGGAAGCACCGGGGAGCTGTTTTTT. The chain carries TRBV6-1 and TRBJ2-2; the D is unclear. The CDR3 is 15 amino acids. CDR1 is MNHNS, CDR2 SASEGT, per germline. Trimming cost V 4 bases and J 4 bases, with 13 bases left between them.